This T cell receptor beta chain was captured by sequencing in a study of blood T cell repertoires in COVID-19. About the research overall: Sites across the United States, Italy and Spain contributed samples from acute and convalescent COVID-19. T cells, B-cell-depleted T cells, or PBMCs supplied cDNA or gDNA.

Original data processing: How many nucleated cells were present was estimated from reference gene primer amplification. Some clones are missing from TCRdb's copy, which holds only in-frame ones; the method was immunoSEQ multiplex PCR. V, J and clone size are taken as reported in that table, and D and trimming were inferred from the DNA itself. In the table there are roughly 220,000 clones, roughly 80% of which are singletons. The V gene lost 3 bases and the J gene lost 0 bases, with 17 bases spanning the gap. Germline CDR1 is LGHNA and CDR2 is YNFKEQ. The CDR3 contains 18 residues. The chain employs TRBV4-2 and TRBJ1-4, with D perhaps matching TRBD1 (6 bases). Input material: peripheral blood. The sequence came from a man in his thirties or forties with active or convalescent COVID-19. As DNA, the CDR3 is TGTGCCAGCAGCCAGGGGCGGAGACAGGATGCAACTAATGAAAAACTGTTTTTT. Translating it yields CASSQGRRQDATNEKLFF.